The sequence of this TCR beta chain was determined in a study of CD8+ T cells in alopecia areata. RNA was extracted and reverse transcribed into cDNA as the sequencing template. Some clones are missing from TCRdb's copy, which holds only in-frame ones; the method was immunoSEQ multiplex PCR. The sample includes some 150,000 clones, 80% to 90% of them seen just once. V lost 6 bases to trimming and J lost 5 bases, with 22 bases between them. The CDR3 totals 16 residues. Per germline, CDR1 SGHRS and CDR2 YFSETQ. Treatment meaning: oral pan-JAK inhibitor, 5-10 mg twice daily. Those with alopecia areata gave lesional scalp punch biopsies and peripheral blood.

The receptor comes from a human donor with alopecia areata. The sequencing here drew on CD8+ T cells sorted from blood, taken at week 4, from a patient treated with tofacitinib. The rearrangement uses TRBV5-1 and TRBJ2-3, with D possibly matching TRBD1 (6 bases). CDR3: CASIEGRRLRGDTQYF. CDR3 DNA: TGCGCCAGCATCGAGGGCCGACGGCTCAGGGGAGATACGCAGTATTTT.